Presented here are 20 T cell receptor beta chains from one specimen sequenced in a study of T cells after yellow fever vaccination. One entry per CDR3 protein results from TCRdb running MiXCR on the 5' RACE reads. The sample carries a few hundred thousand distinct CDR3 sequences, around 10% recorded once. Sequenced here: CD4+ T cells sorted from PBMCs, sampled 5 days after the yellow fever booster vaccination. These receptors all come from a man in his late teens or twenties who received the YFV17D yellow fever vaccine.

This chain uses TRBV6-2 or TRBV6-3 with TRBJ1-3; maybe TRBD1 (5 bases). V gave up 6 bases and J gave up 0 bases, with 9 bases separating them. This CDR3 has 14 amino acids. Looked up from germline, CDR1 is MNHEY and CDR2 is SVGEGT. The CDR3 is CASSPQDSGNTIYF. CDR3 bases: TGTGCCAGCAGCCCACAGGACTCTGGAAACACCATATATTTT.

V and J are TRBV18 and TRBJ2-7; a weak D match, TRBD2 (5 bases). The V gene lost 0 bases and the J gene lost 5 bases, with 11 bases spanning the gap. The CDR3 has 14 residues. The V gene's germline CDR1 is KGHSH and CDR2 LQKENI. CDR3 in amino acids: CASSPPSSFDEQYF. The CDR3 coding sequence is TGTGCCAGCTCACCACCTTCTAGCTTTGACGAGCAGTACTTC.

This clonotype has just a few counts. The gene calls are TRBV27 and TRBJ1-2; 8 bases map to TRBD1. J gave up 8 bases and V 5 bases, and 10 bases lay outside the gene matches. Germline CDR1 MNHEY, CDR2 SMNVEV (reference sequence). This CDR3 region has 14 residues. CDR3: CASSPLTGGQGYTF. The CDR3 nucleotides read TGTGCCAGCAGTCCCTTAACAGGGGGTCAAGGCTACACCTTC.

V and J are TRBV2 and TRBJ2-3, with 14 nucleotides matching TRBD2. Trimming took 10 bases from V and 0 from J; bases not matched to a gene: 12. The CDR3 is 18 amino acids. Germline V lookup: CDR1 SNHLY, CDR2 FYNNEI. DNA for the CDR3: TGTGCCACTCGCTGGGGACTAGCGGGGGCGCGGAGCACAGATACGCAGTATTTT. This sequence encodes CATRWGLAGARSTDTQYF.

This clonotype turned up a few times. The chain is built from TRBV3-1 and TRBJ2-2; D perhaps matches TRBD1 (5 bases). The germline V and J ends were trimmed by 2 bases and 2 bases, with 9 bases remaining between them. This CDR3 contains 15 residues. Germline CDR1 LGHDT, CDR2 YNNKEL (reference sequence). Here the CDR3 DNA reads TGTGCCAGCAGCCAACGAGACAGAAACACCGGGGAGCTGTTTTTT. This gives the protein CASSQRDRNTGELFF.

This clonotype was seen more than once but under ten times. V and J are TRBV18 and TRBJ1-2; no clear D gene. Germline V lookup: CDR1 KGHSH, CDR2 LQKENI. The V gene lost 6 bases and the J gene lost 8 bases, with 16 bases spanning the gap. This CDR3 is 13 amino acids long. The CDR3 DNA is TGTGCCAGCTCCTCCGCGGGATCGAGCGGCTACACCTTC. As protein: CASSSAGSSGYTF. Complete variable domain (other parts from reference TRBV18 and TRBJ1-2): NAGVMQNPRHLVRRRGQEARLRCSPMKGHSHVYWYRQLPEEGLKFMVYLQKENIIDESGMPKERFSAEFPKEGPSILRIQQVVRGDSAAYFCASSSAGSSGYTFGSGTRLTVV.

The rearrangement uses TRBV9 and TRBJ2-2; D not resolved. Germline V gene lookup returns CDR1 SGDLS and CDR2 YYNGEE. CDR3 length: 12 residues. The V end lost 3 bases, the J end lost 4 bases, and 4 bases lay between the germline ends. DNA for the CDR3: TGTGCCAGCAGCGCCGCCACCGGGGAGCTGTTTTTT. Its protein is CASSAATGELFF. The variable domain in full, with the rest retrieved from reference TRBV9 and TRBJ2-2, is DSGVTQTPKHLITATGQRVTLRCSPRSGDLSVYWYQQSLDQGLQFLIQYYNGEERAKGNILERFSAQQFPDLHSELNLSSLELGDSALYFCASSAATGELFFGEGSRLTVL.

The chain recombines TRBV6-2 or TRBV6-3 with TRBJ2-5; 9 bases align to TRBD2. The junction had 12 bases not matched to a gene; V was cut back by 8 bases and J by 2 bases. CDR3 size: 16 residues. Germline CDR1 and CDR2: MNHEY and SVGEGT. The CDR3 sequence is CASRSLEAGGQETQYF. The CDR3 nucleotides are TGTGCCAGCCGCTCTCTGGAGGCGGGGGGGCAAGAGACCCAGTACTTC.

This clonotype was picked up a small number of times. This chain links TRBV10-3 with TRBJ1-2, with D tentatively TRBD1 (5 bases). V was pared by 3 bases and J by 4 bases, with 15 bases between. Germline CDR1 ENHRY, CDR2 SYGVKD. CDR3 length equals 15 residues. CDR3 protein: CAISDPGTGVYGYTF. CDR3 nucleotide sequence: TGTGCCATCAGTGATCCCGGGACCGGTGTCTATGGCTACACCTTC.

This chain connects TRBV9 to TRBJ1-2, with TRBD1 matching over 7 bases. In germline, CDR1 is SGDLS, CDR2 YYNGEE. Losses at the gene ends were 3 bases for V and 3 bases for J; bases not matched to a gene: 8. CDR3 size: 15 residues. The CDR3 coding sequence is TGTGCCAGCAGCGGACAGGGCCGCCGTGACTATGGCTACACCTTC. Its translation is CASSGQGRRDYGYTF.

This clonotype was seen many times. The CDR3 region has the DNA TGCGCCAGCAGCTTACAGGCAGTCACGAATTCACCCCTCCACTTT. It is translated as CASSLQAVTNSPLHF. The gene calls are TRBV5-1 and TRBJ1-6; possible D gene TRBD1, 5 bases. The ends were cut back, 2 bases at V and 7 bases at J, with 13 bases in the middle. The germline V gene encodes CDR1 SGHRS and CDR2 YFSETQ. The CDR3 contains 15 residues.

A few counts support this clonotype. The genes are TRBV27 and TRBJ2-5; D is ambiguous. CDR3 length: 14 residues. The ends were cut back, 6 bases at V and 4 bases at J, with 15 bases in the middle. Germline-derived CDR1 and CDR2 are MNHEY and SMNVEV (reference sequence). The DNA of the CDR3 is TGTGCCAGCAGCTCCCCGGGTTCGGGAGAGACCCAGTACTTC. Amino acid sequence: CASSSPGSGETQYF.

The sample holds a few counts of this clonotype. The J gene is TRBJ1-2, the V gene TRBV5-1, with unresolved D. Looked up from germline, CDR1 is SGHRS and CDR2 is YFSETQ. Trimming removed 0 bases from V and 3 bases from J, with 15 bases in between. The CDR3 covers 16 residues. The CDR3 protein is CASSLVGSQSHYGYTF. CDR3 coding DNA: TGCGCCAGCAGCTTGGTTGGATCGCAGTCTCACTATGGCTACACCTTC.

This clonotype was recorded at least ten times. The chain carries TRBV7-6 and TRBJ2-3; 12 bases match TRBD2. CDR3 size: 16 residues. Trimming took 5 bases from V and 2 from J; bases not matched to a gene: 5. In germline, CDR1 is SGHVS, CDR2 FNYEAQ. For the CDR3, the DNA is TGTGCCAGCAGCGTACTAGCGGGGGGAGTCACAGATACGCAGTATTTT. It yields the protein CASSVLAGGVTDTQYF.

This clonotype was recorded a few times. The DNA for the CDR3 is TGTGCCAGCAGTTACTCGACAGGGGGTTTGGGAAACTATGGCTACACCTTC. It yields the protein CASSYSTGGLGNYGYTF. The V call is TRBV6-5, the J call TRBJ1-2; 9 nucleotides align to TRBD1. The CDR3 extends over 17 amino acids. The junction had 7 bases not matched to a gene; V was cut back by 0 bases and J by 2 bases. The germline V gene has CDR1 MNHEY and CDR2 SVGAGI.

This clonotype has at least ten counts. The gene calls are TRBV9 and TRBJ2-2; the D call may be TRBD1 or TRBD2 (5 bases each). This CDR3 has 13 residues. In germline, CDR1 is SGDLS, CDR2 YYNGEE. V dropped 0 bases and J dropped 7 bases, with 7 bases sitting between them. CDR3 loop: CASSVVGGGELFF. The CDR3 DNA sequence: TGTGCCAGCAGCGTAGTTGGGGGCGGGGAGCTGTTTTTT.

This chain connects TRBV9 to TRBJ2-1, with unresolved D. The CDR3 spans 13 residues. Germline V gene lookup returns CDR1 SGDLS and CDR2 YYNGEE. V lost 1 base and J 4 bases, leaving 6 bases between the germline ends. In DNA, the CDR3 is TGTGCCAGCAGCGTAACGGGTTACAATGAGCAGTTCTTC. Amino acids: CASSVTGYNEQFF.

This clonotype was counted at least ten times. The chain couples TRBV9 to TRBJ2-2, with D tentatively TRBD1 (5 bases). Germline CDR1 SGDLS, CDR2 YYNGEE. The CDR3 is 13 amino acids. Trimming pared 0 bases from V and 5 bases from J, leaving 5 bases between. The CDR3 is CASSVEGTGELFF. The CDR3 nucleotides read TGTGCCAGCAGCGTAGAGGGGACCGGGGAGCTGTTTTTT.

At least ten counts were recorded for this clonotype. The chain has TRBV19 and TRBJ1-3; D gene ambiguous. Germline V gene data show CDR1 as LNHDA and CDR2 as SQIVND (reference sequence). The CDR3 is 15 amino acids. The V gene lost 3 bases and the J gene lost 2 bases, with 11 bases spanning the gap. CDR3 residues: CASSIAGPAGNTIYF. CDR3 DNA: TGTGCCAGTAGTATTGCCGGGCCTGCTGGAAACACCATATATTTT.

This clonotype was observed a handful of times. This chain links TRBV24-1 with TRBJ1-2; TRBD1 aligns across 10 bases. Germline loops: CDR1 KGHDR, CDR2 SFDVKD. V trimming: 3 bases; J trimming: 6 bases; junction bases outside the gene matches: 6. The length of the CDR3 is 15 residues. CDR3 sequence reads: CATSDPRQGADGYTF. The CDR3 nucleotides read TGTGCCACCAGTGATCCAAGACAGGGGGCGGATGGCTACACCTTC.